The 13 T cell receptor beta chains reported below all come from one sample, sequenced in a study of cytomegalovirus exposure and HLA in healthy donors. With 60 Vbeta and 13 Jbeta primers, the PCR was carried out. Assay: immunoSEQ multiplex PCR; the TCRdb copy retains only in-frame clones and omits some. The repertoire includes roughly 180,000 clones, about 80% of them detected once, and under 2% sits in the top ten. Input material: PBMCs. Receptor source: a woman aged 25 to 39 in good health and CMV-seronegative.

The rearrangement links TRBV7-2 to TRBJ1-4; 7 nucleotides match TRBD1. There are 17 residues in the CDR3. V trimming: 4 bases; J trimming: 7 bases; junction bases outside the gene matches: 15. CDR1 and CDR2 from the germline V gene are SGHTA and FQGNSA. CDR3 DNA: TGTGCCAGCAGCTCTCGACAGGGAAGGGGGTTAAGTGAAAAACTGTTTTTT. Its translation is CASSSRQGRGLSEKLFF.

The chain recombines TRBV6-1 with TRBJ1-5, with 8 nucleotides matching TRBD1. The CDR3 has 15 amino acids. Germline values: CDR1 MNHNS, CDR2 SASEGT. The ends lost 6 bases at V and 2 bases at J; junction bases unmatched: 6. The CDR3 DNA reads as TGTGCCAGCAGCCTGACAGGGGTGGGCAATCAGCCCCAGCATTTT. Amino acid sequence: CASSLTGVGNQPQHF.

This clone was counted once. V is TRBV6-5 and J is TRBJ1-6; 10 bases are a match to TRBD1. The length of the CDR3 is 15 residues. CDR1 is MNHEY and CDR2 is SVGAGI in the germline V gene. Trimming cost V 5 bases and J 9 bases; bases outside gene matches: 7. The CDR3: CASSPSTGGVSPLHF. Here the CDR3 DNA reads TGTGCCAGCAGTCCTTCGACAGGGGGCGTTTCACCCCTCCACTTT.

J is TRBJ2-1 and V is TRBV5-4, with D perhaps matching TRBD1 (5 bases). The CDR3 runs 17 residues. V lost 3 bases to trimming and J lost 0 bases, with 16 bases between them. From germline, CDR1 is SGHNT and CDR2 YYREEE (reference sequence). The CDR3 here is CASSSAKGTGSYNEQFF. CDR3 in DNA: TGTGCCAGCAGCTCGGCCAAGGGCACAGGCTCCTACAATGAGCAGTTCTTC.

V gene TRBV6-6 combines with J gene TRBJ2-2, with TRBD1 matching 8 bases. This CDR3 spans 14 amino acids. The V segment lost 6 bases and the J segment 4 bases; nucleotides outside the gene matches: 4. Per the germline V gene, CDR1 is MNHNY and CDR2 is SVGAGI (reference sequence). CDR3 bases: TGTGCCAGCAGGGACAGGGTCCCCACCGGGGAGCTGTTTTTT. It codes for CASRDRVPTGELFF.

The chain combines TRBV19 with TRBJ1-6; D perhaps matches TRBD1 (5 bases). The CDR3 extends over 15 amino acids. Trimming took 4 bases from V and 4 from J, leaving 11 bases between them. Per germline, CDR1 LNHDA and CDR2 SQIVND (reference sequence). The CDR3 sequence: CASSTTALYNSPLHF. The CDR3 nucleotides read TGTGCCAGTAGTACGACAGCCCTTTATAATTCACCCCTCCACTTT. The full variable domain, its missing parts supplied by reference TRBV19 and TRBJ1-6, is DGGITQSPKYLFRKEGQNVTLSCEQNLNHDAMYWYRQDPGQGLRLIYYSQIVNDFQKGDIAEGYSVSREKKESFPLTVTSAQKNPTAFYLCASSTTALYNSPLHFGNGTRLTVT.

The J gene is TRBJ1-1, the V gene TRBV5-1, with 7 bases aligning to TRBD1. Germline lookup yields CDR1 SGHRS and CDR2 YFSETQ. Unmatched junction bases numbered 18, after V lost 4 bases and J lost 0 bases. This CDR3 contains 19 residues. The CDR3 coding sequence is TGCGCCAGCAGCCCGCTTGAGCCGGGTATTGGACAGGTGAACACTGAAGCTTTCTTT. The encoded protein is CASSPLEPGIGQVNTEAFF. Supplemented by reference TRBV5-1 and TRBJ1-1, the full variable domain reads KAGVTQTPRYLIKTRGQQVTLSCSPISGHRSVSWYQQTPGQGLQFLFEYFSETQRNKGNFPGRFSGRQFSNSRSEMNVSTLELGDSALYLCASSPLEPGIGQVNTEAFFGQGTRLTVV.

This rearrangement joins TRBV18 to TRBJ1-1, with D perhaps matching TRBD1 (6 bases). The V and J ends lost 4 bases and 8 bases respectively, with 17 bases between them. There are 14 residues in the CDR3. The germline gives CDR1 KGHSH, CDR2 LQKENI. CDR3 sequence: CASSRVQGPGEAFF. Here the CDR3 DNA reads TGTGCCAGCTCACGGGTTCAGGGGCCGGGGGAAGCTTTCTTT.

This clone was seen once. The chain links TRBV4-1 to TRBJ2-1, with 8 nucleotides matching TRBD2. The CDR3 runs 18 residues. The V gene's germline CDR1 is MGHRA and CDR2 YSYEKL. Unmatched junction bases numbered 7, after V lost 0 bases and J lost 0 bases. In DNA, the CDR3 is TGCGCCAGCAGCCAAGATTTGCAACTAGCGGCCTCCTACAATGAGCAGTTCTTC. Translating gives CASSQDLQLAASYNEQFF.

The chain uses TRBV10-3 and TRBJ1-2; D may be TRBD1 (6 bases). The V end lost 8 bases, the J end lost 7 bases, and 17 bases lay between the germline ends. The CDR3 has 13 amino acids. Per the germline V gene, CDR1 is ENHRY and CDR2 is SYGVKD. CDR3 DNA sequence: TGTGCCATCGGAGAGGGGGAAGAGGGTGGCTACACCTTC. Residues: CAIGEGEEGGYTF.

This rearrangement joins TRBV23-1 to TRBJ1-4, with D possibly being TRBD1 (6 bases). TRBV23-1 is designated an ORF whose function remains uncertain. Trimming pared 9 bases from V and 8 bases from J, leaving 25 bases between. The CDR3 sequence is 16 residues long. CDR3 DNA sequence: TGCGCCAGTAAACCAAAGGGGGGGGGCCGGGAAGAAAAACTGTTTTTT. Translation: CASKPKGGGREEKLFF.

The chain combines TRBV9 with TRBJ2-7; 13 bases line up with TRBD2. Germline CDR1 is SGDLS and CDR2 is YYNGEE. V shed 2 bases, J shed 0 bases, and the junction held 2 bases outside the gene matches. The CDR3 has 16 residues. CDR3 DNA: TGTGCCAGCAGCGTCACTAGCGGGGGGGCCTCCTACGAGCAGTACTTC. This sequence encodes CASSVTSGGASYEQYF.

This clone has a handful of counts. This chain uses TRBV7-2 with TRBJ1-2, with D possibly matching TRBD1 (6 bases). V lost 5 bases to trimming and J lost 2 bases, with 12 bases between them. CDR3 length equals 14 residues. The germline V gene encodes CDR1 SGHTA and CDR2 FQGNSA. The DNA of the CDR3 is TGTGCCAGCAGCAAGGGTGGGGGCAACTATGGCTACACCTTC. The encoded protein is CASSKGGGNYGYTF.